The text below deals with one TCR beta chain. These data originate in a study of cytotoxic CD8 clonotypes in ibrutinib-treated CLL. The CDR3 spans 14 residues. Per the germline V gene, CDR1 is PRHDT and CDR2 is FYEKMQ (reference sequence). Trimming left V 0 bases short and J 4 bases short, with 9 bases between. Repertoires were generated with immunoSEQ multiplex PCR, while TCRdb's copy carries only in-frame clones and drops some. Found here are approximately 190,000 clones, about 75% of them singletons; the top ten hold roughly 6.4%. The origin of this receptor is a human donor with chronic lymphocytic leukemia. The sample consisted of PBMCs, taken after 12 months of ibrutinib treatment. V is TRBV13 and J is TRBJ1-2; tentatively, D is TRBD1 (6 bases). The DNA of the CDR3 is TGTGCCAGCAGCTTAGGACAGGGTCTCTATGGCTACACCTTC. This gives the protein CASSLGQGLYGYTF.